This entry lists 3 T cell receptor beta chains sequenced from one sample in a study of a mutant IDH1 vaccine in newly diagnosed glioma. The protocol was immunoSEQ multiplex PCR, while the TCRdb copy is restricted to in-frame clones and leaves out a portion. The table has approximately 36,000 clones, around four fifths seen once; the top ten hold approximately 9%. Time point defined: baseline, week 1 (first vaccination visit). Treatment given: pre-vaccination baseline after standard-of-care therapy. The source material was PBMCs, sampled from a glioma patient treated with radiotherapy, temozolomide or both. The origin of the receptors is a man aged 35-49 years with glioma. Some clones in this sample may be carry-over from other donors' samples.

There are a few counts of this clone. This CDR3 reads CASSEWRQPQHF. CDR3 bases: TGTGCCAGCAGTGAATGGCGTCAGCCCCAGCATTTT. V is TRBV6-1 and J is TRBJ1-5; no clear D gene. The ends were cut back, 2 bases at V and 6 bases at J, with 5 bases in the middle. Germline-derived CDR1 and CDR2 are MNHNS and SASEGT. The CDR3 is 12 amino acids.

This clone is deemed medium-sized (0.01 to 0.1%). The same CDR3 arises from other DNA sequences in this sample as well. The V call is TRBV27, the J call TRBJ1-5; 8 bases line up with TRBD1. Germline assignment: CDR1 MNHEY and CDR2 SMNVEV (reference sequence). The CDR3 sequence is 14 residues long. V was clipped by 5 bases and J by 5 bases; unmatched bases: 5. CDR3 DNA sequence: TGTGCCAGCAGTAAAGGACAGGGCGATCAGCCCCAGCATTTT. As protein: CASSKGQGDQPQHF.

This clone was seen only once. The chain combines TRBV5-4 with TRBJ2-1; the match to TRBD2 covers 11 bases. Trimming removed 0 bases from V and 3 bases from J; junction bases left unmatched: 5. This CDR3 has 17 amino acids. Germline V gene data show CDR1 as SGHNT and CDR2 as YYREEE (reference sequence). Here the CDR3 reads CASSLDGLAGGYNEQFF. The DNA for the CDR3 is TGTGCCAGCAGCTTGGACGGGCTAGCGGGGGGCTACAATGAGCAGTTCTTC.